The sample holds many counts of the clone carrying this TCR beta chain. This sample's TCRbeta library carried unique molecular identifier barcodes. TCRdb ran MiXCR on the PCR reads and lists one entry per CDR3 protein. Altogether roughly 400,000 distinct CDR3 sequences are present, roughly 20% being singletons, with the ten largest covering around 3.9%. This entry is derived from a study of T-cell reconstitution after alpha-beta-depleted transplantation in children. From germline, CDR1 is SQVTM and CDR2 ANQGSEA. V lost 2 bases, J lost 1 base, and 12 bases lay in between. The CDR3 has 15 residues. Material: PBMCs from the stem cell graft donor, obtained from the stem cell graft. The chain carries TRBV29-1 and TRBJ2-1; D possibly corresponds to TRBD2 (6 bases). This receptor was obtained from a human donor who donated a stem cell graft to a child with acute myeloid leukemia. CDR3 DNA sequence: TGCAGCGTTGAATCCTTCGGGAGTTCCTACAATGAGCAGTTCTTC. This sequence encodes CSVESFGSSYNEQFF.